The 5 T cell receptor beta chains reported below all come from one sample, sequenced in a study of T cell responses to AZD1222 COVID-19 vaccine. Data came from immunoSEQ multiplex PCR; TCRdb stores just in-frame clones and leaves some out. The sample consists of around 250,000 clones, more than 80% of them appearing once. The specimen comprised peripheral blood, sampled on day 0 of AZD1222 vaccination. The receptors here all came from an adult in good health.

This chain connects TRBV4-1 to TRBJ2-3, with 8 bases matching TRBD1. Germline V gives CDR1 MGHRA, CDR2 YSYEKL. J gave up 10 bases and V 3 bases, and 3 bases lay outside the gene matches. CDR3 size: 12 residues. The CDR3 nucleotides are TGCGCCAGCAGCCACACAGGGGGGTCGCAGTATTTT. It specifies CASSHTGGSQYF.

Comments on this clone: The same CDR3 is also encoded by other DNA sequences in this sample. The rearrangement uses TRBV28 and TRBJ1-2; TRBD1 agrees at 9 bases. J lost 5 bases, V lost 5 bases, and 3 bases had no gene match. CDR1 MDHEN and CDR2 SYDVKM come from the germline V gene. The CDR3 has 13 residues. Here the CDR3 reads CASSLGQGYGYTF. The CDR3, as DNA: TGTGCCAGCAGTCTTGGACAGGGGTATGGCTACACCTTC.

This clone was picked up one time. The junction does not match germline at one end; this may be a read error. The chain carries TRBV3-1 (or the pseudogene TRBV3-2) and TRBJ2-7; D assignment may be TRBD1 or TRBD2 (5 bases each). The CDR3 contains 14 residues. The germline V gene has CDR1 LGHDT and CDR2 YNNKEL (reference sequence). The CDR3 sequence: CASSRDPGPYEQYF. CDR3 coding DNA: TGTGCCAGCAGCCGGGACCCGGGCCCCTACGAGCAGTACTTT.

CDR3 residues: CASRAGSRETQYF. The CDR3 nucleotides read TGTGCCAGCCGAGCAGGGTCTAGGGAGACCCAGTACTTC. This chain links TRBV28 with TRBJ2-5; D might be TRBD1 (5 bases). This CDR3 is built from 13 residues. Germline CDR1 and CDR2: MDHEN and SYDVKM. V was pared by 8 bases and J by 5 bases, with 15 bases between.

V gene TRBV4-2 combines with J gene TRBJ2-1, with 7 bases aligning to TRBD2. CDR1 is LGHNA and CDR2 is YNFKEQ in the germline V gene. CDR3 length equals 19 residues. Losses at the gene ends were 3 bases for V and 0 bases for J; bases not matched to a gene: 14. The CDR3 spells CASSQRLLLAPSSYNEQFF. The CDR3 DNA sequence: TGTGCCAGCAGCCAGAGGCTCTTACTAGCGCCGAGCTCCTACAATGAGCAGTTCTTC.